This TCR beta chain was found in a study of tumor and adjacent non-tumor tissue in lung cancer. About the research overall: The cohort had roughly 12 adenocarcinoma, 2 squamous cell and 1 small cell patients. Aged 31 to 76 years, patients included 10 men and a few women with stage I to III disease.

This clonotype was counted many times. What it binds is unknown. Three rounds of nested PCR, following a modified ARM-PCR protocol, produced the TCRbeta library. TCRdb ran MiXCR on the multiplex PCR reads and lists one entry per CDR3 protein. The repertoire holds about 75,000 distinct CDR3 sequences, with 60% to 85% as singletons. The template was RNA from unsorted bulk tissue. Study observations and caveats: Normal lung showed higher cumulative top 100 clone frequency than tumor. TCR diversity was significantly greater in tumor than normal lung tissue.

The sample taken for sequencing was lung tumor tissue. This TCR derives from a woman between 50 and 59 years old with non-small cell lung cancer.

The CDR3 is CSVGGPGTHEQYF. CDR3 bases: TGCAGTGTAGGGGGCCCCGGGACCCACGAGCAGTACTTC. V and J are TRBV20-1 and TRBJ2-7; the match to TRBD1 covers 7 bases. Germline CDR1 reads DFQATT; CDR2 reads SNEGSKA (reference sequence). V lost 7 bases and J lost 5; bases outside the gene matches: 11. The CDR3 spans 13 residues.